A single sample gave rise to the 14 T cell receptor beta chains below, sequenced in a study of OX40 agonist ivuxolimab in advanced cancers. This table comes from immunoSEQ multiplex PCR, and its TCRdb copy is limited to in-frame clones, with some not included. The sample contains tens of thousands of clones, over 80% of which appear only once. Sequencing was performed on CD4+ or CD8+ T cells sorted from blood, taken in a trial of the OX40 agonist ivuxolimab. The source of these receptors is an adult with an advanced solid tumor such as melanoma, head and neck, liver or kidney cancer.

This chain's CDR3 is CASSLSGGSTDTQYF. The CDR3 nucleotides read TGTGCCAGCAGCCTTAGCGGGGGTAGCACAGATACGCAGTATTTT. The J gene is TRBJ2-3, the V gene TRBV5-4; 9 bases fit TRBD2. Germline V gives CDR1 SGHNT, CDR2 YYREEE (reference sequence). There are 15 residues in the CDR3. V was clipped by 4 bases and J by 0 bases; unmatched bases: 3.

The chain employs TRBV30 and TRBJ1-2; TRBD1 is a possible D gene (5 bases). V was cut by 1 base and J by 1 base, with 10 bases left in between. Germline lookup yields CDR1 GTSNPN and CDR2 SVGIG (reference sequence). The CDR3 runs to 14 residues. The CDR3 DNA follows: TGTGCCTGGAGTGGAGGACACCGTAACTATGGCTACACCTTC. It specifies CAWSGGHRNYGYTF.

CDR3: CSVPLSGTGGKSAEAFF. The CDR3 DNA reads TGCAGCGTCCCCCTTTCCGGGACAGGGGGGAAAAGCGCTGAAGCTTTCTTT. The chain joins TRBV29-1 to TRBJ1-1, with TRBD1 identical over 11 bases. CDR1 and CDR2 (germline): SQVTM, ANQGSEA. With V trimmed by 6 bases and J by 6 bases, 18 bases remained unmatched. This CDR3 region has 17 residues. The variable domain in full, completed from reference TRBV29-1 and TRBJ1-1, reads SAVISQKPSRDICQRGTSLTIQCQVDSQVTMMFWYRQQPGQSLTLIATANQGSEATYESGFVIDKFPISRPNLTFSTLTVSNMSPEDSSIYLCSVPLSGTGGKSAEAFFGQGTRLTVV.

This CDR3 reads CASSGGSPTEEQYF. The CDR3 bases are TGTGCCAGCAGTGGCGGGAGCCCGACTGAGGAGCAGTACTTC. The chain employs TRBV6-1 and TRBJ2-7, with 7 bases that match TRBD2. CDR1 and CDR2 (germline): MNHNS, SASEGT. The CDR3 sequence is 14 residues long. Unmatched junction bases numbered 10, after V lost 4 bases and J lost 7 bases.

In nucleotides, the CDR3 is TGTGCCAGCAGTTTCAGGAGGCGCGAGACCCAGTACTTC. Amino acids: CASSFRRRETQYF. The chain has TRBV5-6 and TRBJ2-5; the D gene is possibly TRBD2 (5 bases). CDR3 length equals 13 residues. The germline V gene encodes CDR1 SGHDT and CDR2 YYEEEE. Trimming took off 5 bases at V and 5 bases at J, with 13 bases between the two ends.

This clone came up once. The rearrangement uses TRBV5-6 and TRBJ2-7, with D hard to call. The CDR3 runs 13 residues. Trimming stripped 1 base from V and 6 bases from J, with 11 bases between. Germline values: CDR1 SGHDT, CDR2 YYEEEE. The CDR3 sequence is CASSLRPAGEQYF. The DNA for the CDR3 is TGTGCCAGCAGCTTGAGGCCAGCTGGCGAGCAGTACTTC.

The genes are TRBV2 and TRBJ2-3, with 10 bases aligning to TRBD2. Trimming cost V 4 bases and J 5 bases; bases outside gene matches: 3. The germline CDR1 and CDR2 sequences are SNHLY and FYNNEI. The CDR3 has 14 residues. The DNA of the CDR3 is TGTGCCAGCAGTGGAGCGGGGGGGAAAGATACGCAGTATTTT. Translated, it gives CASSGAGGKDTQYF.

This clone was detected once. CDR3 amino acids: CASSRSYLETQYF. In nucleotides, the CDR3 is TGCGCCAGCAGCCGGAGCTATCTAGAGACCCAGTACTTC. The V and J genes are TRBV4-3 and TRBJ2-5; D remains ambiguous. The CDR3 has 13 amino acids. Per the germline V gene, CDR1 is LGHNA and CDR2 is YSLEER. Trimming pared 4 bases from V and 4 bases from J, leaving 10 bases between.

The CDR3 DNA reads as TGTGCCAGCAGTCATCAGGGGCGTAATGAAAAACTGTTTTTT. Protein: CASSHQGRNEKLFF. The chain carries TRBV27 and TRBJ1-4; a possible D gene is TRBD1 (6 bases). V was pared by 5 bases and J by 4 bases, with 11 bases between. This CDR3 is built from 14 residues. CDR1 is MNHEY and CDR2 is SMNVEV in the germline V gene (reference sequence).

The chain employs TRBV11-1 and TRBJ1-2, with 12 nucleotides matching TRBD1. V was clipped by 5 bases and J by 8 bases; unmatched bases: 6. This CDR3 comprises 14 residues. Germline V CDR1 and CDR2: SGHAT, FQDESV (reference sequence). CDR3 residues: CASSLPGTGGGYTF. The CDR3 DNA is TGTGCCAGCAGCCTCCCCGGGACAGGGGGCGGCTACACCTTC.

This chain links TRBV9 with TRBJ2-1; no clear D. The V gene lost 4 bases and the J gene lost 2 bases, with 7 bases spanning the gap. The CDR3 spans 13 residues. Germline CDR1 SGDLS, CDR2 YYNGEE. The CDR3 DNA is TGTGCCAGCAGCTTCGGACCCTACAATGAGCAGTTCTTC. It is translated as CASSFGPYNEQFF.

CDR3 amino acids: CASSLELISWGNTEAFF. The CDR3 bases are TGTGCCAGCAGCTTAGAGTTGATTTCCTGGGGGAACACTGAAGCTTTCTTT. The genes are TRBV13 and TRBJ1-1; D gene ambiguous. The CDR3 spans 17 residues. From germline, CDR1 is PRHDT and CDR2 FYEKMQ (reference sequence). V was trimmed by 1 base and J by 1 base, leaving 16 bases between them.

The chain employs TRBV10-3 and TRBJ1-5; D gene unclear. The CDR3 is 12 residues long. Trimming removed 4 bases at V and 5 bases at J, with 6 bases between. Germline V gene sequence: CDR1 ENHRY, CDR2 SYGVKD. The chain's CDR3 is CAISGKDQPQHF. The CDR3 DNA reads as TGTGCCATCAGTGGTAAGGATCAGCCCCAGCATTTT.

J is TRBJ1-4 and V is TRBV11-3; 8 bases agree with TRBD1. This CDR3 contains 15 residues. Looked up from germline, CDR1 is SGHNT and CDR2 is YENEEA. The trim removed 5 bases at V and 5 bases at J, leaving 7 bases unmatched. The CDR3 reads CASSPQGALNEKLFF. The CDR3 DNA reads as TGTGCCAGCAGCCCGCAGGGGGCCCTAAATGAAAAACTGTTTTTT.